The clone carrying this TCR beta chain has only one observation. The sample is drawn from a study of blood T cell repertoires in COVID-19. Clones were read by immunoSEQ multiplex PCR, and TCRdb kept only the in-frame ones, dropping some. Of tens of thousands of clones listed, over 65% are singletons. The CDR3 spans 15 residues. The germline gives CDR1 MNHEY, CDR2 SVGAGI. Trimming removed 1 base at V and 3 bases at J, with 13 bases between. This TCR was recovered from a human donor in a cohort sampled during active COVID-19. Sequenced material: peripheral blood. The gene calls are TRBV6-5 and TRBJ2-7; D is unresolved. This chain's CDR3 is CASSYWRNSDYEQYF. The CDR3 DNA sequence: TGTGCCAGCAGTTACTGGCGGAACTCGGACTACGAGCAGTACTTC.